This T cell receptor beta chain was observed in a study of human T cells and chemical hapten exposure. Study-level information: Each patch test put 0.01% DPC on the upper back, and results were read at 6 days.

Germline CDR1 reads KGHDR; CDR2 reads SFDVKD. This CDR3 spans 13 amino acids. The V end lost 6 bases, the J end lost 4 bases, and 11 bases lay between the germline ends. This clonotype has just a few counts. The library labeled individual cDNA molecules by adding unique molecular identifiers to them. TCRdb itself ran the RACE reads through MiXCR, one entry per CDR3 protein. The data hold 96,000 or so distinct CDR3 sequences, with 9% to 9.5% observed a single time. The sample's time point: patch test 2, 6 weeks after DPC sensitization. Treatment meaning: therapeutic diphenylcyclopropenone sensitization with weekly scalp DPC. Prior to application of each patch test, blood was drawn. Unfractionated whole blood was the source from which total RNA was extracted.

Sample: whole blood, taken in connection with sensitization to the hapten diphenylcyclopropenone (DPC). The receptor was derived from a woman in her forties with alopecia areata. Some clones in this sample may be carry-over from other donors' samples. J is TRBJ1-1 and V is TRBV24-1, with D possibly matching TRBD1 (5 bases). This chain's CDR3 is CATSTDGGTEAFF. CDR3 in DNA: TGTGCCACCAGTACAGACGGGGGCACTGAAGCTTTCTTT.